What follows is one T cell receptor (beta chain) and its context. Using a J-beta primer mix together with a sample-barcoded 5' primer, a second PCR was run for about 7 to 12 cycles. MiXCR, run by TCRdb on the 5' RACE reads, gives a single entry per CDR3 protein. The repertoire consists of around 2 million distinct CDR3 sequences, with about two fifths occurring once and the leading ten covering roughly 23%. The data were obtained in a study of blood T cells in healthy people across ages. Material: blood. The TCR originated in a human donor in good health.

The CDR3 region has the DNA TGTGCCAGCAGTTCCGAGGGGGGTTTTGGCAATGAGCAGTTCTTC. This codes for CASSSEGGFGNEQFF. The chain joins TRBV6-5 to TRBJ2-1, with D possibly being TRBD1 or TRBD2 (6 bases each). V was shortened by 4 bases and J by 6 bases, with 16 bases between the two germline ends. The CDR3 runs to 15 residues. Germline V CDR1 and CDR2: MNHEY, SVGAGI.